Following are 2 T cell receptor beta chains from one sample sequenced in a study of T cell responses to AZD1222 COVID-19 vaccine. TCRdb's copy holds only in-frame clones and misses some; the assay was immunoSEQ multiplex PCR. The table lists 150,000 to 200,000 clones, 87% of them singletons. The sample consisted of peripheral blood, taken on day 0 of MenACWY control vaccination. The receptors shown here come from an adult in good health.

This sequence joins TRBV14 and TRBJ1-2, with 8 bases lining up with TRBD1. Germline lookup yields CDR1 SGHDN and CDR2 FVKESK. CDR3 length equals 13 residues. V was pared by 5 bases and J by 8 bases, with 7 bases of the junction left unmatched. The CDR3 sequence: CASSAGQGGGYTF. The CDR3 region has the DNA TGTGCCAGCAGCGCTGGACAGGGAGGGGGCTACACCTTC.

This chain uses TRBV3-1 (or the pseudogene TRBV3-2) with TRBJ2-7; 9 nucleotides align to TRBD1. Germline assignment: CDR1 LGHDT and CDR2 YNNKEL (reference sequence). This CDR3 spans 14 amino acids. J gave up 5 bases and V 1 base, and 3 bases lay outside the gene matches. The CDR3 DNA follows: TGTGCCAGCAGCCAAGTAGGACAGGGGAACGAGCAGTACTTC. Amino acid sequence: CASSQVGQGNEQYF.